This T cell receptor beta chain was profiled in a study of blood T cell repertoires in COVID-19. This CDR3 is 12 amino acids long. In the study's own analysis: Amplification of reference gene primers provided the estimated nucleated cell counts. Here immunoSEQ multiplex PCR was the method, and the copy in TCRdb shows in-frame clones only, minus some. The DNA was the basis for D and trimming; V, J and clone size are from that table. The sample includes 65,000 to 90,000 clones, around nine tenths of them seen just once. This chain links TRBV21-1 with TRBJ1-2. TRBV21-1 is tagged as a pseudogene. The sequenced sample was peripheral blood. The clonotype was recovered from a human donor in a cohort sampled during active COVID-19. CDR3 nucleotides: TGTGCCAGCAACATCGGGAGACATGGCTACACCTTC. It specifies CASNIGRHGYTF.